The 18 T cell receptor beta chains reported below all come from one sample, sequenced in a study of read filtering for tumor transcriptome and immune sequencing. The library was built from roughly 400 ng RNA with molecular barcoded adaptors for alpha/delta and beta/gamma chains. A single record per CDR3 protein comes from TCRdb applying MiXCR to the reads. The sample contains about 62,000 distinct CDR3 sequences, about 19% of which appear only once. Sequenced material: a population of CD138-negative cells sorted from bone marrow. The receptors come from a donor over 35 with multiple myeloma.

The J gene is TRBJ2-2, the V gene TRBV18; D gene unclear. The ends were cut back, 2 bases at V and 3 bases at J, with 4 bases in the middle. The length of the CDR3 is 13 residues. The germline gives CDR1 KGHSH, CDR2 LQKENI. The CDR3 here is CASSPRDTGELFF. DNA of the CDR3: TGTGCCAGCTCACCAAGGGACACCGGGGAGCTGTTTTTT. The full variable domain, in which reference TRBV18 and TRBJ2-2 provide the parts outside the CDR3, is NAGVMQNPRHLVRRRGQEARLRCSPMKGHSHVYWYRQLPEEGLKFMVYLQKENIIDESGMPKERFSAEFPKEGPSILRIQQVVRGDSAAYFCASSPRDTGELFFGEGSRLTVL.

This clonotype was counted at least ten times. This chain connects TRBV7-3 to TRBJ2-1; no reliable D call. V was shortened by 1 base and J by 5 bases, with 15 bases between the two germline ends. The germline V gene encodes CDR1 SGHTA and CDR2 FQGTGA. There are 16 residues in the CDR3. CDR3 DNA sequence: TGTGCCAGCAGCTTAAAAGGGCCGAACACACACAATGAGCAGTTCTTC. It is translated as CASSLKGPNTHNEQFF.

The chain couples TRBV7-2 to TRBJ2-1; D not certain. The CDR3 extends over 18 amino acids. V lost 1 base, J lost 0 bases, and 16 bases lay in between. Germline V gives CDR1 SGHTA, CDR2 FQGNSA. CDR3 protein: CASSLVFASRSSYNEQFF. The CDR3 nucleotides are TGTGCCAGCAGCTTAGTTTTTGCCAGTCGGAGCTCCTACAATGAGCAGTTCTTC. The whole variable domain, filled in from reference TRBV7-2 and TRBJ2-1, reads GAGVSQSPSNKVTEKGKDVELRCDPISGHTALYWYRQSLGQGLEFLIYFQGNSAPDKSGLPSDRFSAERTGGSVSTLTIQRTQQEDSAVYLCASSLVFASRSSYNEQFFGPGTRLTVL.

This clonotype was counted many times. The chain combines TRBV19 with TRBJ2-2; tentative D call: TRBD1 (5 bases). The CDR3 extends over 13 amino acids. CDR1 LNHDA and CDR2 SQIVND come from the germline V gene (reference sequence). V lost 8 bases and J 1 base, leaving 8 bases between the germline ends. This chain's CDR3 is CASQGLNTGELFF. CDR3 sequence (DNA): TGTGCCAGTCAGGGCCTGAACACCGGGGAGCTGTTTTTT.

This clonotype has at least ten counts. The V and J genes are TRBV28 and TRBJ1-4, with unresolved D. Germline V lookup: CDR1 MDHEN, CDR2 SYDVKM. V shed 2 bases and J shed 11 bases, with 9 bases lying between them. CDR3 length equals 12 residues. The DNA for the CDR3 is TGTGCCAGCAGTTTAAGCGGCGGGAAACTGTTTTTT. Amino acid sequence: CASSLSGGKLFF.

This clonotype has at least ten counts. CDR3 residues: CASSYPTRGGTDTQYF. The CDR3 coding sequence is TGTGCCAGCAGTTACCCAACGCGGGGGGGGACAGATACGCAGTATTTT. This chain uses TRBV6-5 with TRBJ2-3; 9 nucleotides agree with TRBD2. The CDR3 runs 16 residues. The V gene's germline CDR1 is MNHEY and CDR2 SVGAGI. The V and J ends lost 2 bases and 3 bases, in that order; junction bases with no gene match: 6.

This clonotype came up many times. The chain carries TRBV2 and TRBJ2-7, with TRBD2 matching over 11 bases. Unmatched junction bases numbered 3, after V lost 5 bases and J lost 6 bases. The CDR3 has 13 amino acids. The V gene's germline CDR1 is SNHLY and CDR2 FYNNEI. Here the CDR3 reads CASSTSGGSEQYF. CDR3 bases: TGTGCCAGCAGTACTAGCGGGGGAAGCGAGCAGTACTTC.

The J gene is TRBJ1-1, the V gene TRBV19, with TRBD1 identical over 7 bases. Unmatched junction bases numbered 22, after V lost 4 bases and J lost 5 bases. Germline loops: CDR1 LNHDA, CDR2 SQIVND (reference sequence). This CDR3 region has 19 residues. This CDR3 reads CASSTRTGLLNQVNTEAFF. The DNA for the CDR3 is TGTGCCAGTAGTACCCGGACAGGACTCCTCAACCAAGTAAATACTGAAGCTTTCTTT.

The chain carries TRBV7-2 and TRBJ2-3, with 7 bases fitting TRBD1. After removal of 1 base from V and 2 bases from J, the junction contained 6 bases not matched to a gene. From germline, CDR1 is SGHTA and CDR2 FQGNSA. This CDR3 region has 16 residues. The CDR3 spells CASSLDRGAITDTQYF. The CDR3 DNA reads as TGTGCCAGCAGCTTAGACAGGGGAGCGATCACAGATACGCAGTATTTT.

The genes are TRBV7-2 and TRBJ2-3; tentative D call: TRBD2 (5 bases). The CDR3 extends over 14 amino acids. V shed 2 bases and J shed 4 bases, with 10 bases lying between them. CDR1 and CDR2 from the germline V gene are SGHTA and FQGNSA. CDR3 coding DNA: TGTGCCAGCAGCTTACCAGCGGCCCCAGATACGCAGTATTTT. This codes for CASSLPAAPDTQYF.

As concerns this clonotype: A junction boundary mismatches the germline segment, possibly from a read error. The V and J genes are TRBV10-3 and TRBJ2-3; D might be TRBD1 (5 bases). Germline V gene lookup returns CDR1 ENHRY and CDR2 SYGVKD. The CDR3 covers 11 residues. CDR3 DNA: TGTGCCATCAGTAGTACAGGTACGCAGTATTTT. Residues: CAISSTGTQYF.

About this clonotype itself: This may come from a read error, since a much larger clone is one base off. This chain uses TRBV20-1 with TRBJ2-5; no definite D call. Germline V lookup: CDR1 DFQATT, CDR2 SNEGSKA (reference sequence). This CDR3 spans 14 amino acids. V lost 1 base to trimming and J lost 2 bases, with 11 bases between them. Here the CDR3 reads CSARAPLTQETQYF. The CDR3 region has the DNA TGCAGTGCTAGAGCTCCACTTACTCAAGAGACCCAGTACTTC.

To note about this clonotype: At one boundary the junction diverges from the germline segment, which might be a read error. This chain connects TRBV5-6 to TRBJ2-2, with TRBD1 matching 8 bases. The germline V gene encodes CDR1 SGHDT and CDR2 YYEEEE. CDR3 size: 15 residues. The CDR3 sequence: CASSDDRGNTEELFF. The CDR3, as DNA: TGTGCCAGCAGCGATGACAGGGGAAACACCGAGGAGCTGTTTTTT.

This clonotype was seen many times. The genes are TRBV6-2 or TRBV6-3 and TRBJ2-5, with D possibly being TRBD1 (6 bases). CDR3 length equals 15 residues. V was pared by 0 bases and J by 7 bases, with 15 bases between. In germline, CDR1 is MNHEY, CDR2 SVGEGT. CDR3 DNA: TGTGCCAGCAGTTACTCGATGGGACAAGTGGGGACCCAGTACTTC. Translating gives CASSYSMGQVGTQYF.

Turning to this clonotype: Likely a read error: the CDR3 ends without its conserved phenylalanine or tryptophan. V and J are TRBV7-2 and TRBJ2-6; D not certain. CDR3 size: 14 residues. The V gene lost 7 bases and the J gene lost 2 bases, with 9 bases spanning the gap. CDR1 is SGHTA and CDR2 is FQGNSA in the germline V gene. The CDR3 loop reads CASNIGTGANVLTL. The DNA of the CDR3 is TGTGCCAGCAATATCGGTACTGGGGCCAACGTCCTGACTCTC.

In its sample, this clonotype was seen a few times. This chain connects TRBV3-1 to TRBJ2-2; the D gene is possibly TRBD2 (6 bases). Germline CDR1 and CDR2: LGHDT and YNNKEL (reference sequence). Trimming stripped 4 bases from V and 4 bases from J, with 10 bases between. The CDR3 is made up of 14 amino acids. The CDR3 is CASSPGVGTGELFF. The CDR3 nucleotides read TGTGCCAGCAGCCCGGGGGTCGGCACCGGGGAGCTGTTTTTT.

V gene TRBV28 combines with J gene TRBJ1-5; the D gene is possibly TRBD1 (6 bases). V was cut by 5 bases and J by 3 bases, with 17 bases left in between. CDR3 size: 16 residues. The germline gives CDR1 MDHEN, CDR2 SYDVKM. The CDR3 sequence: CASSQLGQLPNQPQHF. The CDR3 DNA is TGTGCCAGCAGTCAACTCGGACAGCTTCCCAATCAGCCCCAGCATTTT.

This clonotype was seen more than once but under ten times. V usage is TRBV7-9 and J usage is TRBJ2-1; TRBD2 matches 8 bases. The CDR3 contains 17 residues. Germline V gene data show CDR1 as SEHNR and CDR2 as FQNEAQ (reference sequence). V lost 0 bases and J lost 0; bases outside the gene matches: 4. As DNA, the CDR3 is TGTGCCAGCAGCTTAGCGGGTAGCGGGGTCTCCTACAATGAGCAGTTCTTC. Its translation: CASSLAGSGVSYNEQFF.